This T cell receptor (beta chain) was captured by sequencing in a study of Graves' ophthalmopathy and Graves' hyperthyroidism. Study as a whole: Upon initial diagnosis and before any treatment, peripheral blood was collected.

There are 14 residues in the CDR3. The V end was cut by 8 bases, the J end by 2 bases, with 15 bases between. The germline V gene has CDR1 SNHLY and CDR2 FYNNEI. The TCR beta CDR3 regions underwent amplification from RNA transcripts. A first-round RT-PCR used HTBI primers, followed by a second-round multiplex PCR. TCRdb reprocessed the multiplex PCR reads via MiXCR and lists one record per CDR3 protein. The sample contains about 480,000 distinct CDR3 sequences, around 15% of which appear only once. Notes on the study in general: Most expanded thyroid clonotypes above 0.001 frequency also appeared in blood.

The PBMCs used were ones drawn from around 10 ml of fresh peripheral blood. This clonotype was recorded many times. The antigen remains unidentified. This receptor was taken from a woman under 40 with Graves' ophthalmopathy. The V call is TRBV2, the J call TRBJ1-2, with D possibly matching TRBD1 (5 bases). Sequences were obtained from blood. The CDR3 region is CASARDSVNYGYTF. The CDR3 region has the DNA TGTGCCAGCGCTAGGGACTCCGTGAACTATGGCTACACCTTC.